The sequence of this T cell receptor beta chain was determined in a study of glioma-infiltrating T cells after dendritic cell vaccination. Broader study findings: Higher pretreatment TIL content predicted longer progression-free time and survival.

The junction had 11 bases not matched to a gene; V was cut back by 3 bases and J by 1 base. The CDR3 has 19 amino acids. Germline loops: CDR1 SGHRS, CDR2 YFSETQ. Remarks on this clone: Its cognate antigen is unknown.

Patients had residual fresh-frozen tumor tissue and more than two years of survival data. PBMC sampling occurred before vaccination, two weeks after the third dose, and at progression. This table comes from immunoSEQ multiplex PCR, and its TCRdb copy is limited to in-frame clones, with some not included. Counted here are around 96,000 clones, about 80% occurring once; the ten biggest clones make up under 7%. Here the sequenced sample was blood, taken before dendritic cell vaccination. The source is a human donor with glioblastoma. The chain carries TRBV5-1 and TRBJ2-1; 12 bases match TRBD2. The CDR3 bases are TGCGCCAGCAGCTGGGGGAGACTAGCGGGGGTGGCGTCCTACAATGAGCAGTTCTTC. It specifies CASSWGRLAGVASYNEQFF.